The source of this T cell receptor beta chain is a study of blood T cell repertoires in COVID-19. Study as a whole: Acute-phase and convalescent COVID-19 samples originated in the United States, Italy and Spain.

TCRdb's table, derived via immunoSEQ multiplex PCR, lists solely in-frame clones and lacks some. This table has under 200,000 clones, more than 70% appearing once. CDR3 length equals 14 residues. The germline V gene has CDR1 SEHNR and CDR2 FQNEAQ (reference sequence). The V end lost 1 base, the J end lost 0 bases, and 6 bases lay between the germline ends. The chain recombines TRBV7-9 with TRBJ2-5; no definite D call. The sequence came from a man aged 55 to 70 who had recovered from COVID-19. The specimen sequenced was PBMCs or T cells enriched from blood (not recorded which). CDR3 in DNA: TGTGCCAGCAGCTTAGGGAGATACCAAGAGACCCAGTACTTC. Translated, it gives CASSLGRYQETQYF.